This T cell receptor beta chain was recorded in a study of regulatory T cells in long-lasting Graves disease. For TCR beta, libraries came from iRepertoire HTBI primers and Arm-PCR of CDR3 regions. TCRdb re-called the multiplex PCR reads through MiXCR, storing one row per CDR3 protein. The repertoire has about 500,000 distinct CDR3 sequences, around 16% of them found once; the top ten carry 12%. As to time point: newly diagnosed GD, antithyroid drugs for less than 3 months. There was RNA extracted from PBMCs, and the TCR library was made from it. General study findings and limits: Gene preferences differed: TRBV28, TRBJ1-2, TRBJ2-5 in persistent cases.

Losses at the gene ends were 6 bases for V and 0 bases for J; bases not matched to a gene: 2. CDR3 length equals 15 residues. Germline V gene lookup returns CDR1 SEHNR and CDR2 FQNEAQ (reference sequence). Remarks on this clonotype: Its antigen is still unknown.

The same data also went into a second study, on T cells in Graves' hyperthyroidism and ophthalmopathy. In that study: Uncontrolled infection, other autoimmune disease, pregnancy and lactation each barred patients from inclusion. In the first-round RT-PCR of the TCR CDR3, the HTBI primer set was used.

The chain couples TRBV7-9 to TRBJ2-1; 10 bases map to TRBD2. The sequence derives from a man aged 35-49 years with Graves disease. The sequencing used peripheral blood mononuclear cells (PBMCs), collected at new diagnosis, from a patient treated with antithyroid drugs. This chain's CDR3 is CASRTSGYSYNEQFF. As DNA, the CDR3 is TGTGCCAGCAGGACTAGCGGGTACTCCTACAATGAGCAGTTCTTC.